This T cell receptor beta chain was profiled in a study of T cell responses to AZD1222 COVID-19 vaccine. Findings of the study overall: None of the repertoires were sampled until the peak T cell response had passed. Targets within unmutated variant regions were reportedly found for nearly half of spike-specific TCRs.

Concerning this clone itself: Its antigen is as yet unknown.

The data were produced by immunoSEQ multiplex PCR, yet TCRdb's version contains in-frame clones alone and is incomplete. The table has roughly 70,000 clones, over 75% seen once. Trimming removed 0 bases from V and 7 bases from J, with 16 bases in between. Germline CDR1 is SGHNT and CDR2 is YENEEA. The CDR3 runs 15 residues. This TCR derives from an adult in good health. The rearrangement joins TRBV11-3 to TRBJ2-7; D gene uncertain. This sample comprised peripheral blood, obtained on day 0 of AZD1222 vaccination. CDR3 sequence reads: CASSLDPARVEEQYF. The CDR3 DNA reads as TGTGCCAGCAGCTTAGATCCCGCCCGGGTGGAGGAGCAGTACTTC.